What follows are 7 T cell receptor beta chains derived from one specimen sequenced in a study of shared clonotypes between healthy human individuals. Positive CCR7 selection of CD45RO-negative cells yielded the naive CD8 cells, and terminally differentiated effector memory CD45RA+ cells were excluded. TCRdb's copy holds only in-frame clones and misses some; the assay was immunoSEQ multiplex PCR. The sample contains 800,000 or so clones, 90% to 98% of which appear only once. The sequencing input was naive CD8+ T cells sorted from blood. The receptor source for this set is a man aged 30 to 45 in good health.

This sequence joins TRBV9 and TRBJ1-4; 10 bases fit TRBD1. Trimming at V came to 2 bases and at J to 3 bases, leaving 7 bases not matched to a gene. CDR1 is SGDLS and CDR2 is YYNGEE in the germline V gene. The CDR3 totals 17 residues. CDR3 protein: CASSVLDRGPSNEKLFF. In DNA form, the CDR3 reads TGTGCCAGCAGCGTTTTAGACAGGGGGCCGTCTAATGAAAAACTGTTTTTT.

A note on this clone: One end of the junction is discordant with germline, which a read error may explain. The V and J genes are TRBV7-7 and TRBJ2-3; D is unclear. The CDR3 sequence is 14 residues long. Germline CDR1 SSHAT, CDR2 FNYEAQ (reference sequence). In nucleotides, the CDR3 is TGTGCTAGCAGCCCGAGGATTAGCACAGATACGCAGTATTTT. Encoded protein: CASSPRISTDTQYF. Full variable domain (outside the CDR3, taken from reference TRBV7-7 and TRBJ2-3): GAGVSQSPRYKVTKRGQDVTLRCDPISSHATLYWYQQALGQGPEFLTYFNYEAQPDKSGLPSDRFSAERPEGSISTLTIQRTEQRDSAMYRCASSPRISTDTQYFGPGTRLTVL.

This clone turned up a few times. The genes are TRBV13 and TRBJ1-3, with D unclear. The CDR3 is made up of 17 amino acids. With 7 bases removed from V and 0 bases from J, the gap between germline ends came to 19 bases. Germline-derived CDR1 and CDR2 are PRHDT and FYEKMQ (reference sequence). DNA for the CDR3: TGTGCCAGCACCGCCAACCCGGGAAAACTCTCTGGAAACACCATATATTTT. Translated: CASTANPGKLSGNTIYF.

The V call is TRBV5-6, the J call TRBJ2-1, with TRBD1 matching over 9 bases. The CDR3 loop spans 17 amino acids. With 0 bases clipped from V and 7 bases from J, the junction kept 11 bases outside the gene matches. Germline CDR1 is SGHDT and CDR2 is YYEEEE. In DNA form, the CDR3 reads TGTGCCAGCAGCTTGGCGAACCTAGGACAGGGGAGGAATGAGCAGTTCTTC. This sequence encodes CASSLANLGQGRNEQFF.

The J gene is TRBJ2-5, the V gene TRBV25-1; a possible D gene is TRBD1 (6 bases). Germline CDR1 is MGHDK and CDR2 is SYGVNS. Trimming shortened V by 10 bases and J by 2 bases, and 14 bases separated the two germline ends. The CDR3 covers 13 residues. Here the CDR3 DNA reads TGTGCCACCGAACATCAGGGGCAAGAGACCCAGTACTTC. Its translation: CATEHQGQETQYF.

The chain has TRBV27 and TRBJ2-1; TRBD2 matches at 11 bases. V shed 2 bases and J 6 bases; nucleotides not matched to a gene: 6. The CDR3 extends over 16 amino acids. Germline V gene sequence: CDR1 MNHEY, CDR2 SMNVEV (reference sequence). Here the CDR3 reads CASSLATSGIVNEQFF. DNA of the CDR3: TGTGCCAGCAGTTTAGCGACTAGCGGGATAGTCAATGAGCAGTTCTTC.

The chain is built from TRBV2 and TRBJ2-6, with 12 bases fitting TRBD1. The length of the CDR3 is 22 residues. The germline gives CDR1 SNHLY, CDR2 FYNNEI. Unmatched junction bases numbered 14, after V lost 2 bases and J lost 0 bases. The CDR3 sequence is CASSEQIPGTGGEDSGANVLTF. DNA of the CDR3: TGTGCCAGCAGTGAACAAATCCCCGGGACAGGGGGCGAGGACTCTGGGGCCAACGTCCTGACTTTC.